This TCR beta chain was observed in a study of cytomegalovirus exposure and HLA in healthy donors. Overall study findings and caveats: In a later analysis, donors in an Asian-associated ancestry cluster reportedly had fewer N-insertions in productive TCRs than the cohort mean. For most subjects, TCR beta sequences were reported to predict HLA-A and HLA-B alleles with accuracy.

To note about this clone: Antigen unknown.

A multiplex PCR was run with 60 Vbeta primers and 13 Jbeta primers. Clones were sequenced by immunoSEQ multiplex PCR, and TCRdb holds only the in-frame ones, with some missing. The table records around 170,000 clones, 75% to 85% of them present only once. Germline V gives CDR1 SNHLY, CDR2 FYNNEI. This CDR3 has 12 residues. V shed 0 bases and J shed 5 bases, with 4 bases lying between them. Donors sampled were nominally healthy, though unrecorded immune exposures were likely. The gene calls are TRBV2 and TRBJ2-5; D is unclear. The clonotype comes from a young man in good health and CMV-seronegative. The sequenced material came from PBMCs. Written as DNA, the CDR3 is TGTGCCAGCAGTGAAGCTGAGGAGACCCAGTACTTC. Translating gives CASSEAEETQYF.